The 20 T cell receptor beta chains in this list originate from one sample, sequenced in a study of technical replicates of blood from a few donors. The assay was immunoSEQ multiplex PCR, and TCRdb's table has in-frame clones only and misses some. This sample carries tens of thousands of clones, nearly 96% of them seen once, and the ten largest clones take around 0.4%. Material for sequencing was T cells isolated from PBMCs. The receptors originated from a human donor in good health.

This clone was detected once. The chain is built from TRBV5-6 and TRBJ2-7; maybe TRBD1 (6 bases). The V end lost 3 bases, the J end lost 6 bases, and 13 bases lay between the germline ends. From germline, CDR1 is SGHDT and CDR2 YYEEEE. The CDR3 has 13 residues. CDR3 region: CASSSLTGSEQYF. In nucleotides, the CDR3 is TGTGCCAGCAGCTCCCTAACAGGGTCCGAGCAGTACTTC.

The chain is built from TRBV19 and TRBJ1-4; no firm D call. The CDR3 contains 12 residues. CDR1 and CDR2 from the germline V gene are LNHDA and SQIVND (reference sequence). The V and J ends lost 8 bases and 3 bases respectively, with 7 bases between them. The CDR3 reads CASYSPNEKLFF. The CDR3 bases are TGTGCCAGTTACAGCCCTAATGAAAAACTGTTTTTT.

This sequence joins TRBV10-1 and TRBJ2-1; TRBD2 might be the D (7 bases). Germline CDR1 and CDR2: WNHNN and SYGVQD (reference sequence). There are 15 residues in the CDR3. Trimming shortened V by 1 base and J by 5 bases, and 12 bases separated the two germline ends. CDR3 nucleotides: TGCGCCAGCAGTGAGTGGAGGGGGGGACACAATGAGCAGTTCTTC. Translated, it gives CASSEWRGGHNEQFF.

The CDR3 reads CAWDRGSWGYTF. The CDR3 DNA follows: TGTGCCTGGGACAGGGGAAGCTGGGGCTACACCTTC. This chain joins TRBV30 and TRBJ1-2; TRBD1 aligns across 8 bases. The CDR3 has 12 residues. Germline lookup yields CDR1 GTSNPN and CDR2 SVGIG (reference sequence). The junction had 7 bases not matched to a gene; V was cut back by 5 bases and J by 8 bases. The entire variable domain, with the rest obtained from reference TRBV30 and TRBJ1-2, is as follows: SQTIHQWPATLVQPVGSPLSLECTVEGTSNPNLYWYRQAAGRGLQLLFYSVGIGQISSEVPQNLSASRPQDRQFILSSKKLLLSDSGFYLCAWDRGSWGYTFGSGTRLTVV.

This clone was detected only once. The chain carries TRBV6-5 and TRBJ2-2, with 7 bases that match TRBD1. The V gene's germline CDR1 is MNHEY and CDR2 SVGAGI. The trim removed 6 bases at V and 6 bases at J, leaving 7 bases unmatched. This CDR3 spans 14 amino acids. CDR3 DNA: TGTGCCAGCAGCAGACAGGGTGGGGCCGGGGAGCTGTTTTTT. As protein: CASSRQGGAGELFF.

The rearrangement joins TRBV30 to TRBJ2-7; 9 bases map to TRBD1. Trimming removed 5 bases from V and 5 bases from J; junction bases left unmatched: 4. CDR1 GTSNPN and CDR2 SVGIG come from the germline V gene (reference sequence). The CDR3 runs 12 residues. The CDR3 sequence: CAWGDRDHEQYF. For the CDR3, the DNA is TGTGCCTGGGGGGACAGGGACCACGAGCAGTACTTC.

This clone has only one observation. This chain links TRBV6-1 with TRBJ1-2; D not certain. The germline gives CDR1 MNHNS, CDR2 SASEGT. CDR3 size: 14 residues. V was pared by 4 bases and J by 6 bases, with 15 bases between. The CDR3: CASSGADPPHGYTF. In DNA form, the CDR3 reads TGTGCCAGCAGTGGGGCCGATCCCCCCCATGGCTACACCTTC.

This sequence joins TRBV7-2 and TRBJ1-2; D is unclear. The CDR3 sequence is 11 residues long. CDR1 and CDR2 (germline): SGHTA, FQGNSA. V was clipped by 8 bases and J by 5 bases, with 9 bases between them. CDR3 DNA: TGTGCCAGCTACGGAGTGTATGGCTACACCTTC. Translating it yields CASYGVYGYTF.

The chain couples TRBV10-3 to TRBJ2-7, with TRBD1 identical over 7 bases. The V and J ends lost 2 bases and 1 base, in that order; junction bases with no gene match: 2. Germline V gene sequence: CDR1 ENHRY, CDR2 SYGVKD. This CDR3 region has 14 residues. Here the CDR3 reads CAISENRGSYEQYF. CDR3 coding DNA: TGTGCCATCAGTGAGAACAGGGGTTCCTACGAGCAGTACTTC.

As for this clone: The junction and the germline gene differ at one end; a read error may be behind it. This sequence joins TRBV5-1 and TRBJ2-7; 9 nucleotides match TRBD1. Germline V gene lookup returns CDR1 SGHRS and CDR2 YFSETQ. CDR3 length equals 13 residues. DNA of the CDR3: TGCGCCAGCAGCTTGGGTACTAGGGACAGGGCAAACTTC. It specifies CASSLGTRDRANF.

The rearrangement joins TRBV28 to TRBJ2-3, with 8 bases identical to TRBD2. With V trimmed by 5 bases and J by 4 bases, 5 bases remained unmatched. Germline CDR1 reads MDHEN; CDR2 reads SYDVKM. This CDR3 is 14 amino acids long. CDR3 residues: CASSLLTSADTQYF. The CDR3 nucleotides read TGTGCCAGCAGTCTATTGACTAGCGCAGATACGCAGTATTTT.

The chain is built from TRBV19 and TRBJ1-5, with 8 bases identical to TRBD1. V trimming: 1 base; J trimming: 1 base; junction bases outside the gene matches: 3. This CDR3 is built from 16 residues. Germline V gene sequence: CDR1 LNHDA, CDR2 SQIVND (reference sequence). This chain's CDR3 is CASSIAGQGSNQPQHF. The CDR3 nucleotides are TGTGCCAGTAGTATAGCTGGACAGGGAAGCAATCAGCCCCAGCATTTT.

The chain uses TRBV5-1 and TRBJ2-1; D remains ambiguous. This CDR3 comprises 15 residues. Germline V gives CDR1 SGHRS, CDR2 YFSETQ. V was shortened by 2 bases and J by 4 bases, with 13 bases between the two germline ends. The CDR3: CASSFTPGDYNEQFF. Written as DNA, the CDR3 is TGCGCCAGCAGCTTCACTCCCGGTGATTACAATGAGCAGTTCTTC.

The rearrangement uses TRBV2 and TRBJ1-4; the D gene is possibly TRBD1 (6 bases). There are 17 residues in the CDR3. Germline V gene sequence: CDR1 SNHLY, CDR2 FYNNEI. V shed 4 bases and J shed 0 bases, with 15 bases lying between them. The DNA of the CDR3 is TGTGCCAGCAGTGCCTTGGTATACAGGGCAACTAATGAAAAACTGTTTTTT. It is translated as CASSALVYRATNEKLFF.

J is TRBJ2-7 and V is TRBV30; TRBD2 aligns across 9 bases. There are 14 residues in the CDR3. V lost 5 bases and J lost 4; bases outside the gene matches: 9. Germline CDR1 and CDR2: GTSNPN and SVGIG (reference sequence). In nucleotides, the CDR3 is TGTGCCTGGCTAAGACTAGCGGAGCCTTACGAGCAGTACTTC. Amino acid sequence: CAWLRLAEPYEQYF.

The V and J genes are TRBV19 and TRBJ2-7; 8 bases are a match to TRBD1. The germline V gene encodes CDR1 LNHDA and CDR2 SQIVND (reference sequence). This CDR3 has 14 amino acids. Trimming took 6 bases from V and 3 from J; bases not matched to a gene: 7. CDR3 sequence (DNA): TGTGCCAGTAGAGAGGACAGGGCCAGCTACGAGCAGTACTTC. This codes for CASREDRASYEQYF.

This chain connects TRBV7-9 to TRBJ1-1; D call uncertain. The CDR3 is made up of 13 amino acids. Germline CDR1 is SEHNR and CDR2 is FQNEAQ (reference sequence). V was trimmed by 1 base and J by 4 bases, leaving 7 bases between them. CDR3 bases: TGTGCCAGCAGCTTAGATGGCCTCACTGAAGCTTTCTTT. Its translation: CASSLDGLTEAFF.

The rearrangement links TRBV7-8 to TRBJ1-4; unclear D gene. CDR3 length: 12 residues. The germline CDR1 and CDR2 sequences are SGHVS and FQNEAQ. V was pared by 0 bases and J by 7 bases, with 3 bases between. CDR3 nucleotides: TGTGCCAGCAGCTTAGCGAGTGAAAAACTGTTTTTT. Protein: CASSLASEKLFF. The whole variable domain, remainder taken from reference TRBV7-8 and TRBJ1-4, is GAGVSQSPRYKVAKRGQDVALRCDPISGHVSLFWYQQALGQGPEFLTYFQNEAQLDKSGLPSDRFFAERPEGSVSTLKIQRTQQEDSAVYLCASSLASEKLFFGSGTQLSVL.

The chain employs TRBV2 and TRBJ2-3, with 13 bases identical to TRBD2. V shed 7 bases, J shed 5 bases, and the junction held 9 bases outside the gene matches. The CDR3 length is 16 residues. Germline loops: CDR1 SNHLY, CDR2 FYNNEI. For the CDR3, the DNA is TGTGCCAGCACCGGCGTACTAGCGGGAGGGGAAGATACGCAGTATTTT. Translated, it gives CASTGVLAGGEDTQYF.

The chain joins TRBV30 to TRBJ1-4; 7 nucleotides match TRBD1. The CDR3 runs 15 residues. Germline CDR1 is GTSNPN and CDR2 is SVGIG (reference sequence). V lost 2 bases and J lost 5; bases outside the gene matches: 8. DNA of the CDR3: TGTGCCTGGAGTACAGAGACAGGGACGAATGAAAAACTGTTTTTT. Translating gives CAWSTETGTNEKLFF.